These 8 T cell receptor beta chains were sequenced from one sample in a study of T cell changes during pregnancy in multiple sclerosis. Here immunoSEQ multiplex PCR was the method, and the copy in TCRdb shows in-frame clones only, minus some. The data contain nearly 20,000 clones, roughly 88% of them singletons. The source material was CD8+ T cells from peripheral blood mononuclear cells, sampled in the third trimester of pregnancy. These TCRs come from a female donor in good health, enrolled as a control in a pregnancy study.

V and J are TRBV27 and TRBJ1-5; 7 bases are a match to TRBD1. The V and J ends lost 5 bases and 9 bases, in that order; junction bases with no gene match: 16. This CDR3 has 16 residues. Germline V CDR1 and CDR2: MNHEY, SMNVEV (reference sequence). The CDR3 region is CASSPDPPGGRRPQHF. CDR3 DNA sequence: TGTGCCAGCAGTCCCGACCCGCCAGGGGGAAGGAGGCCCCAGCATTTT.

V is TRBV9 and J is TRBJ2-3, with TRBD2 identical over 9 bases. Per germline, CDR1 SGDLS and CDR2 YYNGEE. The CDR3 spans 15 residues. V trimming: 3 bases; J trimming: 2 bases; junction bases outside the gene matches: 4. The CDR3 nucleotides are TGTGCCAGCAGCGCCAGCGGGGGGTTCACAGATACGCAGTATTTT. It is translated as CASSASGGFTDTQYF. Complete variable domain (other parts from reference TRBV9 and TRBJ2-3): DSGVTQTPKHLITATGQRVTLRCSPRSGDLSVYWYQQSLDQGLQFLIQYYNGEERAKGNILERFSAQQFPDLHSELNLSSLELGDSALYFCASSASGGFTDTQYFGPGTRLTVL.

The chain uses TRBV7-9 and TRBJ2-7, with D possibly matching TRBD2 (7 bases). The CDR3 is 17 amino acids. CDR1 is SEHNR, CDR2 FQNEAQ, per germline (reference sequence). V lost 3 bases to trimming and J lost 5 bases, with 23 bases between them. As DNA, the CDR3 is TGTGCCAGCAGCTTCTGGGCAAGTGGGGGGGCGCGCGACGAGCAGTACTTC. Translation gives CASSFWASGGARDEQYF. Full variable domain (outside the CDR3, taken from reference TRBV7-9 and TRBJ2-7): DTGVSQNPRHKITKRGQNVTFRCDPISEHNRLYWYRQTLGQGPEFLTYFQNEAQLEKSRLLSDRFSAERPKGSFSTLEIQRTEQGDSAMYLCASSFWASGGARDEQYFGPGTRLTVT.

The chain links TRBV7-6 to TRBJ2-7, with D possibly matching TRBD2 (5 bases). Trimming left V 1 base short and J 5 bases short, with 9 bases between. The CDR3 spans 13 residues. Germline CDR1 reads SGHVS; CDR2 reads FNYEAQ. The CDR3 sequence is CASSLGGSNEQYF. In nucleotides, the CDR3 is TGTGCCAGCAGCTTAGGAGGGTCCAACGAGCAGTACTTC.

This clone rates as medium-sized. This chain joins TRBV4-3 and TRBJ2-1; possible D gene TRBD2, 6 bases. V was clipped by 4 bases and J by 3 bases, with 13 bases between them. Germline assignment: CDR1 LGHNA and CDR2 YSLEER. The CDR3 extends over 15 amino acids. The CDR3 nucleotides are TGCGCCAGCAGCCCGCGACTAGGGATCTACAATGAGCAGTTCTTC. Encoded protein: CASSPRLGIYNEQFF.

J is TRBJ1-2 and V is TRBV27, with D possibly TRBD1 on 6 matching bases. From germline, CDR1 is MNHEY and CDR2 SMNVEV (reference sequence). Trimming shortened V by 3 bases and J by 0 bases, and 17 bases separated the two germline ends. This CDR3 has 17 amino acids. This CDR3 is CASSFFPGGIPNYGYTF. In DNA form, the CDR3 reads TGTGCCAGCAGTTTCTTCCCGGGGGGCATCCCTAACTATGGCTACACCTTC.

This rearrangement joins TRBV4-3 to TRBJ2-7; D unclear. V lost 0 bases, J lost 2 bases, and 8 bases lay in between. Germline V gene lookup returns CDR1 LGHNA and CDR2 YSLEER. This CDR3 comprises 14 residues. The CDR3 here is CASSQDLRAYEQYF. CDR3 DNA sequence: TGCGCCAGCAGCCAAGATCTTAGAGCCTACGAGCAGTACTTC.

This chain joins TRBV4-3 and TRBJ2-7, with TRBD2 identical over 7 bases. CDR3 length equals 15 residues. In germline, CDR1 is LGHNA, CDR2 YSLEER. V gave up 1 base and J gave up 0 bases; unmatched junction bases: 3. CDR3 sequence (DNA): TGCGCCAGCAGCCAAGCCAGGGACTACTCCTACGAGCAGTACTTC. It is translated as CASSQARDYSYEQYF.